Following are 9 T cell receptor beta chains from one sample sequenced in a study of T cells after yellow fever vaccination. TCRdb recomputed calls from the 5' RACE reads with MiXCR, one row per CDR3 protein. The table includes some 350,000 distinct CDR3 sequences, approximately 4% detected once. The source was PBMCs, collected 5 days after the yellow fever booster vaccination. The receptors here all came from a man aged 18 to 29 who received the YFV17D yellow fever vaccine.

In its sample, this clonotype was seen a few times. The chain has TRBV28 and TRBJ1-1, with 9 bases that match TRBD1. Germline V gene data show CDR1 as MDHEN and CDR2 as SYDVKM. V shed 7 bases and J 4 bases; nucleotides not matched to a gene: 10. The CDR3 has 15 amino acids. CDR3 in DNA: TGTGCCAGCACCCTCTCGACAGGGGGTGGCACTGAAGCTTTCTTT. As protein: CASTLSTGGGTEAFF. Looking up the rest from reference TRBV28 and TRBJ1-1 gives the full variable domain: DVKVTQSSRYLVKRTGEKVFLECVQDMDHENMFWYRQDPGLGLRLIYFSYDVKMKEKGDIPEGYSVSREKKERFSLILESASTNQTSMYLCASTLSTGGGTEAFFGQGTRLTVV.

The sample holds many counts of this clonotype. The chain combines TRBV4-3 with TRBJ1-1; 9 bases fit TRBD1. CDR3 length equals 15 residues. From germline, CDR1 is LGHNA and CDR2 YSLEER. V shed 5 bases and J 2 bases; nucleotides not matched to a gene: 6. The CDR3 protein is CASSKTGQGNTEAFF. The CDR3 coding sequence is TGCGCCAGCAGCAAAACGGGACAGGGTAACACTGAAGCTTTCTTT.

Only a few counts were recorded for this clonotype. CDR3 protein: CASSQKTGGDSPLHF. The CDR3, as DNA: TGCGCCAGCAGCCAGAAAACAGGGGGGGATTCACCCCTCCACTTT. The rearrangement joins TRBV5-1 to TRBJ1-6, with 8 bases matching TRBD1. Trimming removed 4 bases from V and 8 bases from J; junction bases left unmatched: 8. The CDR3 totals 15 residues. Germline CDR1 SGHRS, CDR2 YFSETQ.

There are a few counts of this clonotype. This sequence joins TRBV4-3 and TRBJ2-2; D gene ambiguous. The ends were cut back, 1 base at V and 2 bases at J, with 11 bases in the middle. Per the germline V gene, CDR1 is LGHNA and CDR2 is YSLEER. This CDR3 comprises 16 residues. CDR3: CASSQVPGANTGELFF. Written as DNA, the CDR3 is TGCGCCAGCAGCCAAGTCCCAGGTGCAAACACCGGGGAGCTGTTTTTT.

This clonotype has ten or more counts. The CDR3 DNA reads TGTGCCAGCAGTACGCTCACAGGGTTCTACGAGCAGTACTTC. It is translated as CASSTLTGFYEQYF. This chain uses TRBV6-2 or TRBV6-3 with TRBJ2-7; D is possibly TRBD1 (6 bases). CDR1 is MNHEY, CDR2 SVGEGT, per germline. This CDR3 contains 14 residues. V was trimmed by 5 bases and J by 3 bases, leaving 14 bases between them.

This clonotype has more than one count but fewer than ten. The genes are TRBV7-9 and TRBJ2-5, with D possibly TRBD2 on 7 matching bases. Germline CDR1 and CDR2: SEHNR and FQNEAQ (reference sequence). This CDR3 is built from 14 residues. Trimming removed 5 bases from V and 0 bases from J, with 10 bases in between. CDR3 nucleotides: TGTGCCAGCAGCAAGGGGGGGTACCAAGAGACCCAGTACTTC. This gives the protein CASSKGGYQETQYF.

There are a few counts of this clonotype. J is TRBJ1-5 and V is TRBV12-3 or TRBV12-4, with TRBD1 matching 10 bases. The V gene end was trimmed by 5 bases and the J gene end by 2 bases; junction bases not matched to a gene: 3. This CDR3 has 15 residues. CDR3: CASSETGGRNQPQHF. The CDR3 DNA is TGTGCCAGCAGTGAGACAGGGGGCCGCAATCAGCCCCAGCATTTT.

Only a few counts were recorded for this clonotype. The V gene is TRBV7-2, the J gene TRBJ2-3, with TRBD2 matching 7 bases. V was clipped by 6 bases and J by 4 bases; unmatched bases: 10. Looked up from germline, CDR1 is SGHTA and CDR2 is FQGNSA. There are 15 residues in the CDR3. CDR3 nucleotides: TGTGCCAGCAGTCCGGAGGGTGGGGGGGCAGATACGCAGTATTTT. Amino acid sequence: CASSPEGGGADTQYF.

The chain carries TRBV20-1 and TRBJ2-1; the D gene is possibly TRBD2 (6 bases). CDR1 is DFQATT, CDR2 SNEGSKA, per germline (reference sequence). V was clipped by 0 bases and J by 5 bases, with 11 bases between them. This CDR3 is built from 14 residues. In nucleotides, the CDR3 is TGCAGTGCTAGAGAGGAGACTAGGGACAATGAGCAGTTCTTC. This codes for CSAREETRDNEQFF.